The clone carrying this T cell receptor (beta chain) was seen just once. Its specificity is unknown. The CDR3 spans 17 residues. The V and J ends lost 0 bases and 0 bases respectively, with 11 bases between them. Per the germline V gene, CDR1 is MNHEY and CDR2 is SMNVEV (reference sequence). PCR was performed using 60 Vbeta and 13 Jbeta primers. The method was immunoSEQ multiplex PCR; TCRdb's version includes in-frame clones alone and lacks a portion of them. The sample has about 110,000 clones; more than 65% are singletons. This sample was included in a study of cytomegalovirus exposure and HLA in healthy donors. Study summary: Roughly 80 million unique TCRs from HLA-typed donors were held in an early data release.

Donors consisted of healthy bone marrow donors. The study, taken as a whole, reports: When analyzed later, the rates of TCR association showed variation by HLA locus, with DRB1 the most and HLA-C the fewest.

Specimen: PBMCs. J is TRBJ2-2 and V is TRBV27; possibly TRBD1 for D (6 bases). The TCR was taken from a young man in good health and CMV-seronegative. In DNA, the CDR3 is TGTGCCAGCAGTTTATCGTGGACAGAAGCGAACACCGGGGAGCTGTTTTTT. Translation: CASSLSWTEANTGELFF.